The clone carrying this TCR beta chain was seen more than once but under ten times. The sample comes from a study of blood T cells in healthy people across ages. A second PCR, run for about 6 to 11 cycles, used a sample-barcoded 5' primer plus a J-beta primer mix. The authors tagged each cDNA molecule using a template-switch adaptor with 12 random nucleotides. A single record per CDR3 protein comes from TCRdb applying MiXCR to the 5' RACE reads. The profile shows around 1.1 million distinct CDR3 sequences, about two fifths of them singletons. The ends lost 0 bases at V and 3 bases at J; junction bases unmatched: 11. The germline gives CDR1 LGHNA, CDR2 YSLEER. The CDR3 loop spans 17 amino acids.

The V call is TRBV4-3, the J call TRBJ2-7, with 7 bases matching TRBD1. The receptor was derived from a man in his late teens or twenties in good health. Source material: blood. The chain's CDR3 is CASSQEWEGRGNYEQYF. CDR3 nucleotides: TGCGCCAGCAGCCAAGAATGGGAAGGCAGGGGGAACTACGAGCAGTACTTC.